This TCR beta chain came from a study of blood T cell repertoires in COVID-19. Study information: Material from acute and convalescent COVID-19 was sourced from the United States, Italy and Spain. Sources were T cells, B-cell-depleted T cells, or PBMCs; the material itself was cDNA or gDNA.

Seattle cases were enrolled at active infection and followed longitudinally. The V gene's germline CDR1 is KGHSH and CDR2 LQKENI. The CDR3 is 17 residues long. The V gene lost 7 bases and the J gene lost 7 bases, with 28 bases spanning the gap. As processed by the authors: Reference gene primers were amplified, and this amplification served to estimate nucleated cell counts. Only in-frame clones appear in the TCRdb table, and some are missing; sequencing was by immunoSEQ multiplex PCR. From that table come the V and J calls and clone size; the DNA was used to work out D and trimming. The table has around 300,000 clones, roughly nine tenths seen once. In its sample, this clone was seen a few times.

The sequenced sample consisted of peripheral blood. The receptor was derived from a woman aged 25 to 39 with COVID-19, enrolled during active disease. This chain links TRBV18 with TRBJ1-2, with D unclear. The chain's CDR3 is CASFPGGSQPSEVGYTF. The CDR3 region has the DNA TGTGCCAGCTTCCCGGGAGGCAGTCAACCTAGCGAGGTTGGCTACACCTTC.